Listed here are 7 T cell receptor beta chains from one sample, sequenced in a study of cytomegalovirus exposure and HLA in healthy donors. In the PCR, 60 Vbeta and 13 Jbeta primers were used. Produced via immunoSEQ multiplex PCR; TCRdb's table is partial and in-frame only. The data show around 150,000 clones, roughly 79% seen once. Source material: PBMCs. These receptors came from a male donor in good health and CMV-seronegative.

The V gene is TRBV7-6, the J gene TRBJ1-2; D uncertain. V was pared by 1 base and J by 1 base, with 7 bases between. The CDR3 consists of 14 residues. Per the germline V gene, CDR1 is SGHVS and CDR2 is FNYEAQ. The CDR3 sequence: CASSLGGNNYGYTF. The DNA of the CDR3 is TGTGCCAGCAGCTTAGGAGGGAATAACTATGGCTACACCTTC.

The chain recombines TRBV29-1 with TRBJ1-1; D gene ambiguous. Germline lookup yields CDR1 SQVTM and CDR2 ANQGSEA. The CDR3 covers 14 residues. Trimming stripped 0 bases from V and 0 bases from J, with 8 bases between. CDR3 sequence (DNA): TGCAGCGTTGAAGATACGGGGATGAACACTGAAGCTTTCTTT. It specifies CSVEDTGMNTEAFF.

The genes are TRBV10-3 and TRBJ1-3, with 9 bases fitting TRBD1. V gave up 0 bases and J gave up 0 bases; unmatched junction bases: 0. The CDR3 is made up of 16 amino acids. Germline V lookup: CDR1 ENHRY, CDR2 SYGVKD. The CDR3: CAISESTGGSGNTIYF. The CDR3 DNA sequence: TGTGCCATCAGTGAGTCGACAGGGGGCTCTGGAAACACCATATATTTT.

Comments on this clone: The sample contains more than one DNA sequence encoding this CDR3. V and J are TRBV19 and TRBJ2-7, with a weak D call TRBD1 (5 bases). With 2 bases removed from V and 3 bases from J, the gap between germline ends came to 5 bases. The V gene's germline CDR1 is LNHDA and CDR2 SQIVND (reference sequence). The CDR3 loop spans 12 amino acids. For the CDR3, the DNA is TGTGCCAGTAGTATACAGGGCTACGAGCAGTACTTC. Encoded protein: CASSIQGYEQYF.

The chain recombines TRBV6-5 with TRBJ1-5, with D perhaps TRBD1 (6 bases). From germline, CDR1 is MNHEY and CDR2 SVGAGI. V lost 4 bases, J lost 0 bases, and 13 bases lay in between. The CDR3 totals 16 residues. CDR3 amino acids: CASSSRQDYSNQPQHF. CDR3 DNA: TGTGCCAGCAGTTCTAGACAGGATTATAGCAATCAGCCCCAGCATTTT.

V is TRBV5-1 and J is TRBJ1-2, with D perhaps matching TRBD1 (6 bases). Trimming pared 4 bases from V and 2 bases from J, leaving 15 bases between. CDR3 length: 15 amino acids. Germline CDR1 and CDR2: SGHRS and YFSETQ. The CDR3 DNA sequence: TGCGCCAGCAGCCCTACAGGGAATGAAAACTATGGCTACACCTTC. Residues: CASSPTGNENYGYTF.

Only one count was recorded for this clone. The genes are TRBV30 and TRBJ1-1; 10 bases map to TRBD1. In germline, CDR1 is GTSNPN, CDR2 SVGIG (reference sequence). Germline trimming cut 4 bases from V and 4 bases from J; bases unmatched to any gene: 3. The CDR3 totals 13 residues. CDR3 amino acids: CAWNRQGATEAFF. CDR3 in DNA: TGTGCCTGGAACAGACAGGGGGCCACTGAAGCTTTCTTT.